This TCR beta chain was recorded in a study of blood T cell repertoires in COVID-19. Study as a whole: The United States, Italy and Spain provided the acute and convalescent COVID-19 samples.

Profiled with immunoSEQ multiplex PCR; TCRdb holds only in-frame clones, not every one. The table lists about 200,000 clones, 65% to 90% of them singletons. Trimming pared 1 base from V and 5 bases from J, leaving 8 bases between. The CDR3 has 13 amino acids. CDR1 SGHTA and CDR2 FQGNSA come from the germline V gene. This clonotype was sampled from a human donor in a cohort sampled during active COVID-19. The chain uses TRBV7-2 and TRBJ2-5; no clear D gene. The specimen was peripheral blood. In nucleotides, the CDR3 is TGTGCCAGCAGCTTAGGCGTCAGGGAGACCCAGTACTTC. Amino acid sequence: CASSLGVRETQYF.